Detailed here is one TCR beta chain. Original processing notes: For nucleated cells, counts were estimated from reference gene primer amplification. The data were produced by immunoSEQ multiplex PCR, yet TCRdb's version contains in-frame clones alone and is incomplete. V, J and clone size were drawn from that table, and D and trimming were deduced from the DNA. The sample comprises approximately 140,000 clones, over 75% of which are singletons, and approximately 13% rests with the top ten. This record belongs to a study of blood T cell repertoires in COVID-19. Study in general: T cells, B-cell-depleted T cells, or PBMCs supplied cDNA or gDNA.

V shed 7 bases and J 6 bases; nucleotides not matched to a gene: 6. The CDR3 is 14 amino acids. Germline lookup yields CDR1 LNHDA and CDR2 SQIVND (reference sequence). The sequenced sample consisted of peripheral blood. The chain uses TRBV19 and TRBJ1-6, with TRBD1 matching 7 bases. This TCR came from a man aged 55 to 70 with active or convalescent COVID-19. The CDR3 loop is CASTMTGPNSPLHF. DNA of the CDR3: TGTGCCAGTACCATGACAGGGCCTAATTCACCCCTCCACTTT.